This TCR beta chain was recorded in a study of T cell responses to AZD1222 COVID-19 vaccine. Regarding the study as a whole: The number of AZD1222 recipients seropositive at baseline was only five or six.

On this clone itself: The antigen is undetermined.

Generated by immunoSEQ multiplex PCR, the TCRdb table keeps only in-frame clones and is missing some. The data contain about 120,000 clones, about nine tenths of them seen just once; the ten biggest clones take up about 7.8%. The V gene lost 5 bases and the J gene lost 10 bases, with 21 bases spanning the gap. In germline, CDR1 is SGHTA, CDR2 FQGNSA. CDR3 length: 15 residues. The chain has TRBV7-2 and TRBJ2-1; maybe TRBD2 (5 bases). The source of this sequence is an adult in good health. The material sequenced was peripheral blood, taken on day 0 of AZD1222 vaccination. CDR3 loop: CASSVDLAERREQFF. CDR3 DNA: TGTGCCAGCAGCGTCGACTTGGCGGAGCGGCGAGAGCAGTTCTTC.